This section outlines one T cell receptor beta chain sequence together with its context. Sequencing used immunoSEQ multiplex PCR; TCRdb keeps in-frame clones, though not all of them. Here the sample spans about 32,000 clones, 88% being singletons. These data belong to a study of PD-1 and CTLA-4 blockade in melanoma. With 5 bases removed from V and 1 base from J, the gap between germline ends came to 9 bases. The germline V gene encodes CDR1 MNHEY and CDR2 SVGAGI. CDR3 length: 14 amino acids. The sequence derives from a human donor with melanoma. This chain uses TRBV6-5 with TRBJ1-3; D possibly corresponds to TRBD1 (6 bases). The specimen comprised CD8+ T cells from peripheral blood, sampled from a patient given anti-PD-1 treatment. The CDR3 reads CASSTTGSGNTIYF. CDR3 DNA sequence: TGTGCCAGCAGTACAACAGGGTCTGGAAACACCATATATTTT.